This TCR beta chain is from a study of identifying expanded T cells in peripheral blood. Trimming removed 1 base from V and 0 bases from J, with 11 bases in between. This CDR3 contains 17 residues. The germline CDR1 and CDR2 sequences are SGDLS and YYNGEE. The method was immunoSEQ multiplex PCR; TCRdb's version includes in-frame clones alone and lacks a portion of them. This table has approximately 97,000 clones, around 88% appearing once. The sequence was collected from a person between 18 and 75 years old in good health. The genes are TRBV9 and TRBJ2-6, with D uncertain. The sequenced sample consisted of blood. The CDR3 protein is CASSVRTSSSGANVLTF. The CDR3, as DNA: TGTGCCAGCAGCGTACGAACCTCAAGCTCTGGGGCCAACGTCCTGACTTTC.